Presented here are 7 T cell receptor beta chains from one specimen sequenced in a study of blood T cells in healthy people across ages. A second PCR, run for about 6 to 11 cycles, used a sample-barcoded 5' primer plus a J-beta primer mix. TCRdb fed the 5' RACE reads into MiXCR, producing one record per CDR3 protein. The sample carries 1.4 million to 1.5 million distinct CDR3 sequences, roughly 40% recorded once. Sequencing was performed on blood. Every receptor here comes from a woman aged 18-30 years in good health.

The V call is TRBV11-3, the J call TRBJ1-2; D gene unclear. Germline values: CDR1 SGHNT, CDR2 YENEEA. This CDR3 has 13 amino acids. V lost 5 bases and J lost 4, with 11 bases in between. CDR3 nucleotides: TGTGCCAGCAGCCCCGACGGATTCTATGGCTACACCTTC. Its translation is CASSPDGFYGYTF.

This clonotype was found a few times. This chain's CDR3 is CAIGLAGDENNEQFF. Written as DNA, the CDR3 is TGTGCCATCGGGCTAGCGGGAGATGAAAACAATGAGCAGTTCTTC. The chain joins TRBV10-3 to TRBJ2-1; 10 bases are a match to TRBD2. This CDR3 has 15 amino acids. Germline CDR1 reads ENHRY; CDR2 reads SYGVKD. Unmatched junction bases numbered 9, after V lost 8 bases and J lost 5 bases.

The CDR3 reads CAVRQGKNTEAFF. CDR3 sequence (DNA): TGTGCCGTCCGACAGGGAAAGAACACTGAAGCTTTCTTT. J is TRBJ1-1 and V is TRBV10-3; 7 bases fit TRBD1. From germline, CDR1 is ENHRY and CDR2 SYGVKD. The junction had 7 bases not matched to a gene; V was cut back by 11 bases and J by 1 base. This CDR3 region has 13 residues.

The chain couples TRBV4-1 to TRBJ1-3, with no clear D. Trimming shortened V by 0 bases and J by 3 bases, and 18 bases separated the two germline ends. The CDR3 totals 18 residues. The germline CDR1 and CDR2 sequences are MGHRA and YSYEKL. In DNA, the CDR3 is TGCGCCAGCAGCCAAGATCTGAGCAACGCAAAATTTGGAAACACCATATATTTT. Protein product: CASSQDLSNAKFGNTIYF.

This clonotype showed up just a few times. The rearrangement links TRBV2 to TRBJ1-1; 9 bases are shared with TRBD1. V was clipped by 6 bases and J by 6 bases; unmatched bases: 8. This CDR3 region has 14 residues. The germline gives CDR1 SNHLY, CDR2 FYNNEI. CDR3 in DNA: TGTGCCAGCAGAGACCGGGACAGGGACCCTGAAGCTTTCTTT. Protein sequence: CASRDRDRDPEAFF. Combining the CDR3 with reference TRBV2 and TRBJ1-1 gives the whole variable domain EPEVTQTPSHQVTQMGQEVILRCVPISNHLYFYWYRQILGQKVEFLVSFYNNEISEKSEIFDDQFSVERPDGSNFTLKIRSTKLEDSAMYFCASRDRDRDPEAFFGQGTRLTVV.

The chain uses TRBV10-3 and TRBJ2-7; TRBD2 agrees at 7 bases. CDR3 length equals 18 residues. V lost 5 bases to trimming and J lost 0 bases; unmatched junction nucleotides: 16. CDR1 ENHRY and CDR2 SYGVKD come from the germline V gene. CDR3 coding DNA: TGTGCCATCAGTCCCCCGGGACTCCTCGGGGGGAGCTCCTACGAGCAGTACTTC. This encodes CAISPPGLLGGSSYEQYF.

The rearrangement links TRBV15 to TRBJ2-1; D is unclear. Per the germline V gene, CDR1 is LNHNV and CDR2 is YYDKDF (reference sequence). The V end lost 1 base, the J end lost 9 bases, and 10 bases lay between the germline ends. There are 13 residues in the CDR3. The DNA of the CDR3 is TGTGCCACCAGCAGAGTGGTCAGAAGTGAGCAGTTCTTC. It yields the protein CATSRVVRSEQFF.